These 18 T cell receptor beta chains share one sample of origin, sequenced in a study of T cells after posttransplantation cyclophosphamide. Profiling relied on immunoSEQ multiplex PCR, and the TCRdb table lists in-frame clones only, not all of them. In the table there are about 7,000 clones, 78% of which are singletons. Material: memory CD4+ T cells sorted from blood. The origin of the receptors is a woman in her forties or fifties in good health and a related stem cell transplant donor.

The rearrangement links TRBV6-5 to TRBJ2-2; D is perhaps TRBD2 (6 bases). The ends were cut back, 5 bases at V and 8 bases at J, with 15 bases in the middle. This CDR3 has 14 amino acids. Per the germline V gene, CDR1 is MNHEY and CDR2 is SVGAGI. The CDR3 nucleotides are TGTGCCAGCAGTGAAGTGGGGGACTCTGGGGAGCTGTTTTTT. It yields the protein CASSEVGDSGELFF.

The chain has TRBV19 and TRBJ1-2; 7 bases are shared with TRBD1. V shed 6 bases, J shed 4 bases, and the junction held 8 bases outside the gene matches. Germline values: CDR1 LNHDA, CDR2 SQIVND (reference sequence). This CDR3 contains 14 residues. The CDR3 spells CASSLGTASYGYTF. The CDR3 bases are TGTGCCAGTAGCCTAGGGACAGCGTCCTATGGCTACACCTTC. Together with reference TRBV19 and TRBJ1-2, the CDR3 gives the full variable domain: DGGITQSPKYLFRKEGQNVTLSCEQNLNHDAMYWYRQDPGQGLRLIYYSQIVNDFQKGDIAEGYSVSREKKESFPLTVTSAQKNPTAFYLCASSLGTASYGYTFGSGTRLTVV.

V and J are TRBV6-6 and TRBJ1-5; D is unclear. Trimming pared 5 bases from V and 3 bases from J, leaving 14 bases between. Germline-derived CDR1 and CDR2 are MNHNY and SVGAGI (reference sequence). This CDR3 is 15 amino acids long. The chain's CDR3 is CASSQNRVPNQPQHF. The CDR3 region has the DNA TGTGCCAGCAGTCAAAACCGGGTACCCAATCAGCCCCAGCATTTT.

This chain links TRBV6-5 with TRBJ2-7, with 8 bases lining up with TRBD2. The CDR3 is 14 amino acids. The ends lost 7 bases at V and 2 bases at J; junction bases unmatched: 7. CDR1 and CDR2 from the germline V gene are MNHEY and SVGAGI. CDR3 sequence (DNA): TGTGCCAGCACCAGAGGGCGGGAGGCCTACGAGCAGTACTTC. It yields the protein CASTRGREAYEQYF.

The chain recombines TRBV10-3 with TRBJ2-2; no definite D call. V gave up 10 bases and J gave up 7 bases, with 16 bases separating them. The length of the CDR3 is 13 residues. CDR1 ENHRY and CDR2 SYGVKD come from the germline V gene. DNA of the CDR3: TGTGCCAGCAGCCTTCTAGGAATCGGGGAGCTGTTTTTT. As protein: CASSLLGIGELFF.

The V call is TRBV28, the J call TRBJ1-4; D is undetermined. This CDR3 has 14 residues. Trimming took off 4 bases at V and 6 bases at J, with 12 bases between the two ends. Germline V gene data show CDR1 as MDHEN and CDR2 as SYDVKM. The CDR3 protein is CASSWVERDEKLFF. DNA for the CDR3: TGTGCCAGCAGTTGGGTCGAGAGGGATGAAAAACTGTTTTTT.

The V gene is TRBV19, the J gene TRBJ1-2, with D maybe TRBD1 (6 bases). Germline lookup yields CDR1 LNHDA and CDR2 SQIVND (reference sequence). With 3 bases removed from V and 7 bases from J, the gap between germline ends came to 12 bases. The CDR3 has 13 amino acids. For the CDR3, the DNA is TGTGCCAGTAGTATTGCGGGGGCTGGTGGCTACACCTTC. This encodes CASSIAGAGGYTF.

The CDR3 DNA sequence: TGTGCCTGGCCTCGAGAATCTAGCACAGATACGCAGTATTTT. This encodes CAWPRESSTDTQYF. The V call is TRBV30, the J call TRBJ2-3; D gene ambiguous. The CDR3 extends over 14 amino acids. V lost 5 bases and J lost 0, with 12 bases in between. CDR1 and CDR2 (germline): GTSNPN, SVGIG (reference sequence).

This clone is a singleton in its sample. This chain joins TRBV5-4 and TRBJ2-7; a weak D match, TRBD2 (5 bases). The CDR3 length is 12 residues. Per germline, CDR1 SGHNT and CDR2 YYREEE (reference sequence). The V and J ends lost 4 bases and 2 bases respectively, with 7 bases between them. The CDR3 reads CASSLGAYEQYF. In DNA form, the CDR3 reads TGTGCCAGCAGCCTCGGGGCCTACGAGCAGTACTTC.

The chain recombines TRBV5-1 with TRBJ2-6; possibly TRBD2 for D (6 bases). The CDR3 is 15 residues long. V was trimmed by 4 bases and J by 0 bases, leaving 8 bases between them. Looked up from germline, CDR1 is SGHRS and CDR2 is YFSETQ. The CDR3 region is CASSGGFSGANVLTF. In DNA form, the CDR3 reads TGCGCCAGCAGCGGGGGGTTCTCTGGGGCCAACGTCCTGACTTTC.

The V gene is TRBV30, the J gene TRBJ2-1; a possible D gene is TRBD1 (6 bases). The germline gives CDR1 GTSNPN, CDR2 SVGIG (reference sequence). The length of the CDR3 is 11 residues. Trimming left V 4 bases short and J 7 bases short, with 8 bases between. CDR3 amino acids: CAWMGTNEQFF. The DNA for the CDR3 is TGTGCCTGGATGGGGACAAATGAGCAGTTCTTC.

Of note for this clone: At the DNA level, this CDR3 is encoded by other sequences in the same sample as well. The V gene is TRBV19, the J gene TRBJ2-4, with 14 bases identical to TRBD2. CDR1 and CDR2 from the germline V gene are LNHDA and SQIVND (reference sequence). The CDR3 has 14 residues. After removal of 6 bases from V and 7 bases from J, the junction contained 2 bases not matched to a gene. As DNA, the CDR3 is TGTGCCAGTAGGTGGACTAGCGGGAGGAACATTCAGTACTTC. Translated: CASRWTSGRNIQYF.

The V call is TRBV5-1, the J call TRBJ1-4; the D gene is possibly TRBD1 (6 bases). This CDR3 has 17 residues. V gave up 0 bases and J gave up 4 bases, with 16 bases separating them. CDR1 SGHRS and CDR2 YFSETQ come from the germline V gene. CDR3 amino acids: CASSLGAWTEINEKLFF. The CDR3 bases are TGCGCCAGCAGCTTGGGTGCCTGGACAGAGATTAATGAAAAACTGTTTTTT.

V and J are TRBV27 and TRBJ2-7; 9 nucleotides agree with TRBD1. With V trimmed by 5 bases and J by 7 bases, 3 bases remained unmatched. The CDR3 length is 12 residues. CDR1 and CDR2 from the germline V gene are MNHEY and SMNVEV (reference sequence). Here the CDR3 DNA reads TGTGCCAGCAGTACAGGGGGCCGGGAGCAGTACTTC. This codes for CASSTGGREQYF.

This chain connects TRBV7-2 to TRBJ2-7; D is undetermined. The V gene lost 1 base and the J gene lost 0 bases, with 10 bases spanning the gap. The CDR3 is made up of 15 amino acids. From germline, CDR1 is SGHTA and CDR2 FQGNSA. CDR3 DNA sequence: TGTGCCAGCAGCTTAGAAGCCGGGTCCTCCTACGAGCAGTACTTC. Protein sequence: CASSLEAGSSYEQYF.

The chain uses TRBV5-6 and TRBJ1-5; D perhaps matches TRBD1 (5 bases). The CDR3 covers 14 residues. V dropped 0 bases and J dropped 7 bases, with 11 bases sitting between them. Germline V gene data show CDR1 as SGHDT and CDR2 as YYEEEE. The CDR3 DNA is TGTGCCAGCAGCTTGGGCCCGGGGGAACAGCCCCAGCATTTT. Translation: CASSLGPGEQPQHF.

The rearrangement links TRBV18 to TRBJ2-1, with 8 bases that match TRBD2. Germline V CDR1 and CDR2: KGHSH, LQKENI. V dropped 8 bases and J dropped 7; count of bases not matched to a gene: 10. CDR3 size: 14 residues. The CDR3 DNA reads as TGTGCCAGCCACCGGATGGGCGGGAGGAATGAGCAGTTCTTC. It translates to CASHRMGGRNEQFF.

V gene TRBV29-1 combines with J gene TRBJ2-1; 12 positions match TRBD2. Losses at the gene ends were 5 bases for V and 3 bases for J; bases not matched to a gene: 11. CDR1 and CDR2 (germline): SQVTM, ANQGSEA. CDR3 length: 17 residues. The CDR3: CSVLNPTSGSLYNEQFF. The CDR3 DNA follows: TGCAGCGTTCTAAACCCGACTAGCGGGAGTCTCTACAATGAGCAGTTCTTC.